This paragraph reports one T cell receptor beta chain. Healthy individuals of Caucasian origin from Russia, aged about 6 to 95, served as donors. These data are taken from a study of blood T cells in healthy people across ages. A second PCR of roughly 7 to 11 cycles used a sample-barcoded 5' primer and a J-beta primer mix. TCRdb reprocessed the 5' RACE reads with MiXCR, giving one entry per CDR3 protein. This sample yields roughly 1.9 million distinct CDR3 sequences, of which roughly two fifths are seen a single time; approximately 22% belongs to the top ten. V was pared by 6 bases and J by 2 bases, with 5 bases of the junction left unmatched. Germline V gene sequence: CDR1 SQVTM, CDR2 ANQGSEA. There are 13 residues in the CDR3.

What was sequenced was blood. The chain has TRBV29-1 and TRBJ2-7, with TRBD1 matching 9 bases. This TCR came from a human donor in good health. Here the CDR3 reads CSVTGGRTYEQYF. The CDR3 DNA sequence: TGCAGCGTAACAGGGGGCAGGACCTACGAGCAGTACTTC.